This T cell receptor beta chain comes out of a study of human T cells and chemical hapten exposure. About the study: Mainly, slight library volume differences in the pool made TCR yields vary.

This clonotype was detected many times. Time point denoted: healthy volunteer bleed at 2 weeks. Whole blood, unfractionated, served as the material for total RNA extraction. The CDR3 spans 16 residues. V dropped 1 base and J dropped 3 bases, with 15 bases sitting between them. Germline CDR1 reads MNHEY; CDR2 reads SMNVEV (reference sequence). Attachment of unique molecular identifiers to individual cDNA molecules was performed in the library. One entry per CDR3 protein results from TCRdb running MiXCR on the RACE reads. The sample lists 45,000 or so distinct CDR3 sequences, roughly 4.1% seen once, with roughly 6% in the top ten.

The chain employs TRBV27 and TRBJ2-5, with unresolved D. This clonotype was sampled from a human donor in good health. Some clones in this sample may be carry-over from other donors' samples. The sequencing input was whole blood. The CDR3 nucleotides read TGTGCCAGCAGTTTATATCCCCCAGGCGGTAAAGAGACCCAGTACTTC. It specifies CASSLYPPGGKETQYF.